This T cell receptor beta chain was obtained from a study of blood T cell repertoires in COVID-19. The table came from immunoSEQ multiplex PCR; TCRdb's copy has only in-frame clones and leaves some out. The sample includes 200,000 to 300,000 clones, about nine tenths of them seen just once. V was trimmed by 1 base and J by 4 bases, leaving 12 bases between them. The CDR3 runs to 15 residues. CDR1 is SGDLS and CDR2 is YYNGEE in the germline V gene. The chain joins TRBV9 to TRBJ1-3; D unresolved. Material for sequencing was peripheral blood. This receptor was taken from a middle-aged woman with acute or convalescent COVID-19. This chain's CDR3 is CASSVRGSGGNTIYF. The CDR3 DNA reads as TGTGCCAGCAGCGTACGGGGAAGTGGGGGAAACACCATATATTTT.